A selection of T cell receptor beta chains follows, all from one sample in a study of identical twins. MiXCR was run by TCRdb on the 5' RACE reads, yielding one entry per CDR3 protein. Of about 700,000 distinct CDR3 sequences listed, over 8.5% are singletons. The same data also contributed to another study, on yellow fever vaccine responses in identical twins.

The source material was PBMCs. These receptors were obtained from a woman younger than 35 in good health. Each CDR3 is given with its conserved first and last residue. D genes are given only for firm matches. Clone size is not always given. Where it is, it says once, few, many or a class for expanded clones.

D gene,clone size,J gene,V gene,CDR3 DNA,CDR3 protein
NA,NA,TRBJ2-1,TRBV29-1,TGCAGCGTTCCCCCCTACAATGAGCAGTTCTTC,CSVPPYNEQFF
NA,NA,TRBJ2-7,TRBV28,TGTGCCAGCAGTTTAGGCCTTTTCGAGCAGTACTTC,CASSLGLFEQYF
NA,many,TRBJ2-1,TRBV10-1,TGCGCCAGCAGTGAATCCGGGAGACATGAGCAGTTCTTC,CASSESGRHEQFF
TRBD2,NA,TRBJ2-1,TRBV27,TGTGCCAGCAGTAAAGCGGGAGCCGGAAACAATGAGCAGTTCTTC,CASSKAGAGNNEQFF
NA,few,TRBJ2-5,TRBV3-1,TGTGCCAGCAGCCTCGTGAACCCGGGCGGCAAGACCCAGTACTTC,CASSLVNPGGKTQYF
NA,many,TRBJ2-7,TRBV6-1,TGTGCCAGCAGTCCAGAGACAGTTCTCTCCTACGAGCAGTACTTC,CASSPETVLSYEQYF
NA,many,TRBJ2-1,TRBV20-1,TGCAGTGCTACCCGAAGTTTTGAGCAGTTCTTC,CSATRSFEQFF
NA,few,TRBJ1-1,TRBV6-1,TGTGCCAGCAGCACAACAAGGGGCAAGAACACTGAAGCCTTCTTT,CASSTTRGKNTEAFF
TRBD1,NA,TRBJ1-5,TRBV28,TGTGCCAGCAGGACAGGGGGCGATCATCAGCCCCAGCATTTT,CASRTGGDHQPQHF
TRBD1,many,TRBJ2-1,TRBV29-1,TGCAGCGTTGAAGATCTTCCAGGGGGCGCCCCATACAATGAGCAGTTCTTC,CSVEDLPGGAPYNEQFF
NA,NA,TRBJ1-6,TRBV7-6,TGTGCCAGCAGCATCCGGGATCAGAATTCACCCCTCCACTTT,CASSIRDQNSPLHF
TRBD2,NA,TRBJ2-3,TRBV4-3,TGCGCCAGTAATCCTAGCGGGAGCTCCACAGATACGCAGTATTTT,CASNPSGSSTDTQYF
NA,many,TRBJ2-1,TRBV12-3/TRBV12-4,TGTGCCAGCAGTTCAGGGTCTGAGCAGTTCTTC,CASSSGSEQFF
TRBD2,many,TRBJ2-1,TRBV4-3,TGCGCCAGCAGCCAAGGGATTAGCGGGAGCTACAATGAGCAGTTCTTC,CASSQGISGSYNEQFF
NA,NA,TRBJ1-5,TRBV5-6,TGTGCCAGCAGCCTAAGCGACAGGAGCAATCAGCCCCAGCATTTT,CASSLSDRSNQPQHF
NA,few,TRBJ1-5,TRBV18,TGTGCCAGCTCACTAGGACAGACTAGCAATCAGCCCCAGCATTTT,CASSLGQTSNQPQHF
NA,few,TRBJ2-3,TRBV11-2,TGTGCCAGCGCCTTCTGGCGCACAGATACGCAGTATTTT,CASAFWRTDTQYF
NA,few,TRBJ2-7,TRBV7-9,TGTGCCAGCAGCTTAGCGTCTTCCGGCGAGCAGTACTTC,CASSLASSGEQYF
TRBD2,NA,TRBJ2-7,TRBV3-1,TGTGCCAGCAGCCAAGAGTCGGGGCGGGGGGTTCCCTACGAGCAGTACTTC,CASSQESGRGVPYEQYF
NA,many,TRBJ2-3,TRBV12-3/TRBV12-4,TGTGCCAGCAGTTTGTTCGGGGCCGCAGATACGCAGTATTTT,CASSLFGAADTQYF
NA,few,TRBJ2-3,TRBV5-1,TGCGCCAGCAGCTTGGACAGGCCCCTAGATACGCAGTATTTT,CASSLDRPLDTQYF
NA,many,TRBJ1-1,TRBV7-9,TGTGCCAGCAGCAACCGACAGGTGAACACTGAAGCTTTCTTT,CASSNRQVNTEAFF
NA,many,TRBJ2-5,TRBV24-1,TGTGCCACCAGTGAACGGACACGCGGAGTGGAGACCCAGTACTTC,CATSERTRGVETQYF
TRBD2,NA,TRBJ2-5,TRBV7-2,TGTGCCAGCAGCTTAGTAGCGGGAAGTTTCCAAGAGACCCAGTACTTC,CASSLVAGSFQETQYF
NA,NA,TRBJ1-5,TRBV27,TGTGCCAGCAGTTCAGGGGAATTAGGCAATCAGCCCCAGCATTTT,CASSSGELGNQPQHF
NA,many,TRBJ1-6,TRBV4-3,TGCGCCAGCAGCCAAGATTCCGCTTCGGGGTCCTATAATTCACCCCTCCACTTT,CASSQDSASGSYNSPLHF
TRBD2,many,TRBJ2-5,TRBV24-1,TGTGCCACCAGCCCCTCCGGGACTAGAGAGTGGGAGACCCAGTACTTC,CATSPSGTREWETQYF
NA,few,TRBJ2-5,TRBV28,TGTGCCAGCAGTTTTCGGCATTTACAAGAGACCCAGTACTTC,CASSFRHLQETQYF
TRBD1,few,TRBJ1-2,TRBV7-9,TGTGCCAGCAGCTCTCCGGACAGGGACTATGGCTACACCTTC,CASSSPDRDYGYTF
NA,NA,TRBJ1-2,TRBV15,TGTGCCACCAGCAGAGCGAGACATATTAACTATGGCTACACCTTC,CATSRARHINYGYTF
TRBD2,many,TRBJ2-1,TRBV20-1,TGCAGTGCTAGCCCGACTAGCAGCTCCTACAATGAGCAGTTCTTC,CSASPTSSSYNEQFF
TRBD1,NA,TRBJ2-5,TRBV5-1,TGCGCCAGCAGCCCCGGACAGGGGGTACCTGAAGAGACCCAGTACTTC,CASSPGQGVPEETQYF
NA,NA,TRBJ2-2,TRBV11-2,TGTGCCAGCAGCTCCCGAATGGGGGTGAACACCGGGGAGCTGTTTTTT,CASSSRMGVNTGELFF
TRBD1,many,TRBJ2-7,TRBV15,TGTGCCACCGCCATCGGACAGGATAGCTCCTACGAGCAGTACTTC,CATAIGQDSSYEQYF
NA,NA,TRBJ1-5,TRBV15,TGTGCCACCGCAATAACGGGGGCAGACAATCAGCCCCAGCATTTT,CATAITGADNQPQHF
TRBD1,many,TRBJ1-1,TRBV7-2,TGTGCCAGCAGCCAGGATCCCGGGACAGCAGTGAAAGCTTTCTTT,CASSQDPGTAVKAFF
NA,many,TRBJ2-7,TRBV3-1,TGTGCCAGCAGCCAAGGCTCCGGGACACGGATGTACGAGCAGTACTTC,CASSQGSGTRMYEQYF
TRBD1,NA,TRBJ2-5,TRBV7-9,TGTGCCAGCAGCTTAGCAACAGGGGCAGAGACCCAGTACTTC,CASSLATGAETQYF
NA,NA,TRBJ2-3,TRBV5-6,TGTGCCAGCAGCTTGGACTCCCGTCGGGATACGCAGTATTTT,CASSLDSRRDTQYF
NA,NA,TRBJ2-3,TRBV5-1,TGCGCCAGCAGCTTGGCCGATTGGTCCGGGAGCGGTGGCACAGATACGCAGTATTTT,CASSLADWSGSGGTDTQYF
NA,many,TRBJ2-7,TRBV7-4,TGTGCCAGCAGCTTATTGGGGGAAGCGACCTACGAGCAGTACTTC,CASSLLGEATYEQYF
NA,many,TRBJ2-2,TRBV3-1,TGTGCCAGCAGCCAAAAGGGGAGCACCGGGGAGCTGTTTTTT,CASSQKGSTGELFF
NA,many,TRBJ1-5,TRBV19,TGTGCCAGTACGACCTCAGGGGCTAATAGTCAGCCCCAGCATTTT,CASTTSGANSQPQHF
NA,NA,TRBJ2-5,TRBV6-1,TGTGCCAGCAGCGACTTACGGGCAGGGGAATCCCAAGAGACCCAGTACTTC,CASSDLRAGESQETQYF
NA,NA,TRBJ1-1,TRBV19,TGTGCCAGTAGGTATGGCACCATGAACACTGAAGCTTTCTTT,CASRYGTMNTEAFF
TRBD2,NA,TRBJ2-2,TRBV10-3,TGTGCCATCAGTGAGAGCTCCGGCAGGGGACTAGCTAACACCGGGGAGCTGTTTTTT,CAISESSGRGLANTGELFF
NA,many,TRBJ2-1,TRBV12-3/TRBV12-4,TGTGCCAGCAGTTTGGATGGGGGAGACAATGAGCAGTTCTTC,CASSLDGGDNEQFF
NA,NA,TRBJ1-1,TRBV20-1,TGCAGTGCTCTTGACAGGATAATGAACACTGAAGCTTTCTTT,CSALDRIMNTEAFF
TRBD1,many,TRBJ2-5,TRBV7-9,TGTGCCAGCAGCCCACCCCGGGACAGGGAGCAAGAGACCCAGTACTTC,CASSPPRDREQETQYF
NA,few,TRBJ2-5,TRBV6-2/TRBV6-3,TGTGCCAGCAGTTACTCGAAGGCAGGCGAAAAGTCCCAGTACTTC,CASSYSKAGEKSQYF
NA,NA,TRBJ2-7,TRBV28,TGTGCCAGCACCCTCCAGATAGGGGACGGAGAAAAGTACTTC,CASTLQIGDGEKYF
NA,once,TRBJ1-1,TRBV19,TGTGCCAGTAGGTACAGGGCGGAGAACACTGAAGCTTTCTTT,CASRYRAENTEAFF
NA,many,TRBJ2-7,TRBV5-1,TGCGCCAGCAGCTTAGTCGGGACCCCGACCTACGAGCAGTACTTC,CASSLVGTPTYEQYF
NA,few,TRBJ1-1,TRBV2,TGTGCCAGCCACCTTACAATGAGCACTGAAGCTTTCTTT,CASHLTMSTEAFF
NA,NA,TRBJ2-7,TRBV7-9,TGTGCCAGCAGCTATGAGGATGTCCCCTACGAGCAGTACTTC,CASSYEDVPYEQYF
NA,NA,TRBJ2-7,TRBV11-2,TGTGCCAGCACCAACCCCGACGGGGACTTGATCTACGAGCAGTACTTC,CASTNPDGDLIYEQYF
TRBD2,few,TRBJ2-4,TRBV20-1,TGCAGTGCGTTAGAGAGCGGGATAGCCAAAAACATTCAGTACTTC,CSALESGIAKNIQYF
NA,few,TRBJ1-5,TRBV5-1,TGCGCCAGCAGCTTGGAGGCAGGGATCCAGCCCCAGCATTTT,CASSLEAGIQPQHF
TRBD2,NA,TRBJ2-7,TRBV5-1,TGCGCCAGCAGCCTCGGGACTAGCGGGACATACTACGAGCAGTACTTC,CASSLGTSGTYYEQYF